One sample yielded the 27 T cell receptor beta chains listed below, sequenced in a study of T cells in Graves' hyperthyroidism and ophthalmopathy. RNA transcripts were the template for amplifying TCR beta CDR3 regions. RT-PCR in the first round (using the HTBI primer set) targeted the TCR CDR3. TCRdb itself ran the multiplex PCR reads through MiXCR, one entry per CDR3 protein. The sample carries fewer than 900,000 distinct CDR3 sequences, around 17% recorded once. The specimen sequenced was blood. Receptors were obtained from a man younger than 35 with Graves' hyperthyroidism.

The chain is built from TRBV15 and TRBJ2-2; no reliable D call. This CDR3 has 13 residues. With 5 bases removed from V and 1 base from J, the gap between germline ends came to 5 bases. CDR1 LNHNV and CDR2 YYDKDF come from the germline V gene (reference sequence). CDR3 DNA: TGTGCCACCAGCGGCAGGAACACCGGGGAGCTGTTTTTT. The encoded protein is CATSGRNTGELFF.

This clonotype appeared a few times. The CDR3 DNA reads as TGTGCCAGCAGCCGATTAGCGGGAGCTATCAATGAGCAGTTCTTC. This codes for CASSRLAGAINEQFF. This sequence joins TRBV7-9 and TRBJ2-1; 9 bases line up with TRBD2. From germline, CDR1 is SEHNR and CDR2 FQNEAQ (reference sequence). This CDR3 comprises 15 residues. V dropped 5 bases and J dropped 6; count of bases not matched to a gene: 8.

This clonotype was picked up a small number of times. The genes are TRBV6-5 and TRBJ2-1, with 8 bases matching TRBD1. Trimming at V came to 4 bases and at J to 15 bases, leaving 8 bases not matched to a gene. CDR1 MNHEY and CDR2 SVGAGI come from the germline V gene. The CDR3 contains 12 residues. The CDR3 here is CASSSQDRAMFF. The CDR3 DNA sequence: TGTGCCAGCAGTTCCCAGGACAGGGCGATGTTCTTC.

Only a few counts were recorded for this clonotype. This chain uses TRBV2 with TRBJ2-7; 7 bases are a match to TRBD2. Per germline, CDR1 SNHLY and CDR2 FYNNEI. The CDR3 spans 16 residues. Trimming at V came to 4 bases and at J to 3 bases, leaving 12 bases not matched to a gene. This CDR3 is CASSVNRAGFIYEQYF. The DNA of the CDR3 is TGTGCCAGCAGTGTCAACCGAGCGGGGTTTATCTACGAGCAGTACTTC.

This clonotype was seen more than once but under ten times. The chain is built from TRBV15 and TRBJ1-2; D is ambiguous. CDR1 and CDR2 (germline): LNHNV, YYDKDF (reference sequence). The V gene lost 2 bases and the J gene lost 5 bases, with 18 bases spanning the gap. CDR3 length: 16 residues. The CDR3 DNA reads TGTGCCACCAGCAGAAGGGTAGGGAGTTCGGCGTATGGCTACACCTTC. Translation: CATSRRVGSSAYGYTF.

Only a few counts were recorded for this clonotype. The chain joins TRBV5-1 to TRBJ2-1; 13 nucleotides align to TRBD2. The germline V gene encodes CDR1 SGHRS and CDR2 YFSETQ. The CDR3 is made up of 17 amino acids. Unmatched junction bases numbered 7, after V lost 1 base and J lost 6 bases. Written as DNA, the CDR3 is TGCGCCAGCAGCTTGTTTACTAGCGGGGGGGGTGCCAATGAGCAGTTCTTC. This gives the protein CASSLFTSGGGANEQFF.

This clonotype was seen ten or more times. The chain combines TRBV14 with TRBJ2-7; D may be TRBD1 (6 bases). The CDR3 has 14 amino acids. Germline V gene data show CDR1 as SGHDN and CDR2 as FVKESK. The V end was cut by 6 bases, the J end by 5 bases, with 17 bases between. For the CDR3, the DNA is TGTGCCAGCAGTTGGGACACCGTACGGGACGAGCAGTACTTC. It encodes CASSWDTVRDEQYF.

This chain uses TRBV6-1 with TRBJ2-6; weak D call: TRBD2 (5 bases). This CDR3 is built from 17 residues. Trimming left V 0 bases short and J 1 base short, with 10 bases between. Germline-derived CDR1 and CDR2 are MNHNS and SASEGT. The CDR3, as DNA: TGTGCCAGCAGTGAAGCGATCACGGGATCTGGGGCCAACGTCCTGACTTTC. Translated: CASSEAITGSGANVLTF.

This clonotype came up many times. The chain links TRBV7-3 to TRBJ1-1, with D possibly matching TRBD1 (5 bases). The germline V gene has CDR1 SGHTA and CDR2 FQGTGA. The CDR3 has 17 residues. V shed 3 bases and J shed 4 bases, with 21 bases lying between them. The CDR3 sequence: CASSFEPASVGATEAFF. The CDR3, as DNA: TGTGCCAGCAGCTTTGAACCGGCCTCGGTAGGGGCCACTGAAGCTTTCTTT.

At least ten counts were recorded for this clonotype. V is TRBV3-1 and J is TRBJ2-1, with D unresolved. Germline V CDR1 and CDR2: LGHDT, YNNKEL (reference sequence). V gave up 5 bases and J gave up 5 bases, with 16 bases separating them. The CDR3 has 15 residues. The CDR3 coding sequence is TGTGCCAGCAGCACCTACAGCCCTCGAAACAATGAGCAGTTCTTC. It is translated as CASSTYSPRNNEQFF.

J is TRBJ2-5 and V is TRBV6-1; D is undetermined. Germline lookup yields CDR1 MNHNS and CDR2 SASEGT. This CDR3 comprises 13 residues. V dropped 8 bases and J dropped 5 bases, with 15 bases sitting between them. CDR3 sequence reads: CASHPPGTETQYF. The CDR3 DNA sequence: TGTGCCAGCCACCCTCCGGGCACGGAGACCCAGTACTTC.

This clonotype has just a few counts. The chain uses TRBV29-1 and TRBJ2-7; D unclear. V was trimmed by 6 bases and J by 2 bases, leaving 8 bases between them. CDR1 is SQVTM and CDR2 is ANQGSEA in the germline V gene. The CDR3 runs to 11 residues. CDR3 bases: TGCAGCGTCGCTTATACCTACGAGCAGTACTTC. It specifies CSVAYTYEQYF.

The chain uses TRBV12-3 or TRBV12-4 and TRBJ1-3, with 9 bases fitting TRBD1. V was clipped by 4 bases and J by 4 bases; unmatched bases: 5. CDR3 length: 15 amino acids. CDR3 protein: CASSSLTGGGNTIYF. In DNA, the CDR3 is TGTGCCAGCAGTTCCCTGACAGGGGGGGGAAACACCATATATTTT.

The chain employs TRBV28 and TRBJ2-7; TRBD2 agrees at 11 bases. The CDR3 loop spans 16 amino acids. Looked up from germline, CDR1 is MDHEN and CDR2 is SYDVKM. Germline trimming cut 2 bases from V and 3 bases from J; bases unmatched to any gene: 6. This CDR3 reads CASSLLAGGRGYEQYF. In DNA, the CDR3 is TGTGCCAGCAGTTTACTAGCGGGAGGCCGGGGCTACGAGCAGTACTTC.

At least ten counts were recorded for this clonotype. The chain's CDR3 is CASSNGPSPGNTQYF. The CDR3 DNA follows: TGCGCCAGCAGCAACGGACCATCACCGGGGAATACGCAGTATTTT. This chain uses TRBV5-1 with TRBJ2-3; D perhaps matches TRBD2 (5 bases). Per germline, CDR1 SGHRS and CDR2 YFSETQ. CDR3 length: 15 residues. Trimming removed 4 bases from V and 7 bases from J, with 19 bases in between.

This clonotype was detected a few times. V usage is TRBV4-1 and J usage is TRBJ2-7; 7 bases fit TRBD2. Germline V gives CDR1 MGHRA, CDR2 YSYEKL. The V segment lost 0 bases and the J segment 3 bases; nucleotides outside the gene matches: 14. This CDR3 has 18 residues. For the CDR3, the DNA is TGCGCCAGCAGCCAAGAGGGGGGGGAGCTTGGCTCGGTCTACGAGCAGTACTTC. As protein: CASSQEGGELGSVYEQYF.

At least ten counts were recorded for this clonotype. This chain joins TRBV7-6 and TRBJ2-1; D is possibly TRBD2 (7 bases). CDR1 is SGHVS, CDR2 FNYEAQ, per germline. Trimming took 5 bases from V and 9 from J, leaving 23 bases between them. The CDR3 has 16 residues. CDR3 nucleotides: TGTGCCAGCAGCGTTTCGGGGGCTAGCGGATCAGCTGAGCAGTTCTTC. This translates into CASSVSGASGSAEQFF.

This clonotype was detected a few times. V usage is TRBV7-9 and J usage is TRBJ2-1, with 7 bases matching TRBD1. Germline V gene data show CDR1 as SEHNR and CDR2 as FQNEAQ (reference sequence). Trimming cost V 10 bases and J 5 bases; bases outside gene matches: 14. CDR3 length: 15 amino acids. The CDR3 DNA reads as TGTGCCACCACAGACAGCTCGGGACAGCACAATGAGCAGTTCTTC. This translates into CATTDSSGQHNEQFF.

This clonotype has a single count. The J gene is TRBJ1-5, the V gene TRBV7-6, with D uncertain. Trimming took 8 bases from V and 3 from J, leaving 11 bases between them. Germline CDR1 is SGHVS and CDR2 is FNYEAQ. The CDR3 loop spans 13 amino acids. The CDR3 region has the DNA TGTGCCAGCGGTTACGGAAACAATCAGCCCCAGCATTTT. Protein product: CASGYGNNQPQHF.

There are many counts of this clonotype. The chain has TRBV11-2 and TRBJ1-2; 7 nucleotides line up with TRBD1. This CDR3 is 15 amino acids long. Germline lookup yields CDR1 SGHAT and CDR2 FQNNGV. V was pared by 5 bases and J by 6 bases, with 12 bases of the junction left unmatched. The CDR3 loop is CASSRTLVQGNGYTF. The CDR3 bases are TGTGCCAGCAGCCGAACACTGGTACAGGGGAATGGCTACACCTTC. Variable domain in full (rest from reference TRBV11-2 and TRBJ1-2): EAGVAQSPRYKIIEKRQSVAFWCNPISGHATLYWYQQILGQGPKLLIQFQNNGVVDDSQLPKDRFSAERLKGVDSTLKIQPAKLEDSAVYLCASSRTLVQGNGYTFGSGTRLTVV.

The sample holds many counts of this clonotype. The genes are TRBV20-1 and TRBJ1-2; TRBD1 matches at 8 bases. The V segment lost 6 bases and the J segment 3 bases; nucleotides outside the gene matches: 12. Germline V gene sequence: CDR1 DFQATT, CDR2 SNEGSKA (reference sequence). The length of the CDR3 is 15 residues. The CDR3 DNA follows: TGCAGTGCCTCCCGCGGACAGGGTGGAGACTATGGCTACACCTTC. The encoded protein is CSASRGQGGDYGYTF.

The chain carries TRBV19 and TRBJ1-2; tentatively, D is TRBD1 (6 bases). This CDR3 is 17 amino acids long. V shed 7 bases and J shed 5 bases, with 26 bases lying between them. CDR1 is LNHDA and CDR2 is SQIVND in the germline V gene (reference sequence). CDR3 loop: CASTPGAGYENRYGYTF. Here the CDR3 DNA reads TGTGCCAGTACACCGGGGGCAGGGTATGAGAATCGGTATGGCTACACCTTC.

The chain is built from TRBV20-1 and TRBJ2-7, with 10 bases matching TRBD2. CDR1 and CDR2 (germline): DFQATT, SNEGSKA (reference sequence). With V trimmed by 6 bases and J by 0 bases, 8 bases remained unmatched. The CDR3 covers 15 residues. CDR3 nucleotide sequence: TGCAGTGCCGCGGGACTAGCGTATCCCTCCTACGAGCAGTACTTC. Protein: CSAAGLAYPSYEQYF.

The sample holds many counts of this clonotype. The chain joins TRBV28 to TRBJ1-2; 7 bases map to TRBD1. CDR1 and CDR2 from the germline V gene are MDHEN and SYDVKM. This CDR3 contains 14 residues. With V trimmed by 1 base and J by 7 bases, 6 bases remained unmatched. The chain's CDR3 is CASSLLGGSGGYTF. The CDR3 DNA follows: TGTGCCAGCAGTTTATTAGGGGGCAGTGGTGGCTACACCTTC.

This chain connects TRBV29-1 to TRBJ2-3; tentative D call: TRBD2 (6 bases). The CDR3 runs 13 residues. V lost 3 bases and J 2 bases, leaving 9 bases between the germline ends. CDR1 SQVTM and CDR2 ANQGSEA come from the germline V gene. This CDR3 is CSVEGLLTDTQYF. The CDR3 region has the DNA TGCAGCGTTGAGGGACTGCTCACAGATACGCAGTATTTT.

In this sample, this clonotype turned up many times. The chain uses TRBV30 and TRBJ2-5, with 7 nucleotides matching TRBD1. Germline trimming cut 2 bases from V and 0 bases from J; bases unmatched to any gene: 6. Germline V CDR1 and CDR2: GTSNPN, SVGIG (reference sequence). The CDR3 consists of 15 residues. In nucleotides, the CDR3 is TGTGCCTGGAGTACCCCGGGACAGAACCAAGAGACCCAGTACTTC. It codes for CAWSTPGQNQETQYF.

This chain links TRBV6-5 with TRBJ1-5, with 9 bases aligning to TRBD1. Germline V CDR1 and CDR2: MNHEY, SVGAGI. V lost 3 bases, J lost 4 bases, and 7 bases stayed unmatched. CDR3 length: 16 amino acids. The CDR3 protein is CASSYSGTGRNQPQHF. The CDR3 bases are TGTGCCAGCAGTTATTCCGGGACAGGGAGGAATCAGCCCCAGCATTTT.